The rows below give T cell receptor beta chains drawn from one sample of a study of T cell responses to AZD1222 COVID-19 vaccine. TCRdb's table, derived via immunoSEQ multiplex PCR, lists solely in-frame clones and lacks some. The sample includes around 130,000 clones, approximately 90% of them seen just once. The sequenced sample was peripheral blood, obtained 28 days after the second AZD1222 dose. The receptors here all came from an adult who received the AZD1222 COVID-19 vaccine. CDR3s leave out the opening cysteine and the closing phenylalanine or tryptophan. Each record gives: CDR3 length, V gene, D gene, CDR3 protein. A D gene is named only where the DNA matches it firmly.

15	TRBV18	TRBD2	ASSPLSGATYTGELF
10	TRBV29-1	NA	SVVEQGDTQY
13	TRBV6-5	NA	ASTSRRTFLYEQY
15	TRBV28	NA	ASSPGKGTATNEKLF
11	TRBV6-4	NA	ASSETAYNEQF
15	TRBV19	NA	ASSMTGGGHVTGELF
13	TRBV11-2	NA	ASSSPPAVEGEQY
13	TRBV2	NA	ASSEQAGDTYEQY
11	TRBV4-2	NA	ASSQVATGELF
13	TRBV6-5	TRBD1	ASSYSRTGSNEQF
12	TRBV9	NA	ASSGGQLIEKLF
13	TRBV4-2	NA	ASSQDTQQNYGYT
14	TRBV18	NA	ASSPRPQVPGQPQH
10	TRBV12-3/TRBV12-4	TRBD2	ASTSGSNEQF
11	TRBV4-1	NA	ASSQVGVYEQY
12	TRBV20-1	NA	SASYGGWKNEQY
12	TRBV6-1	NA	ASSEGTQPDTQY
13	TRBV12-5	TRBD1	ASALGQGDLETQY
14	TRBV2	TRBD1	ASSEGTGGVNQPQH
14	TRBV25-1	NA	ASSEFTARAKNIQY
13	TRBV4-3	NA	ASSQARSQNQPQH
13	TRBV9	TRBD2	ASSSGLAFLNEQF
11	TRBV6-2/TRBV6-3	NA	ASSRLLTAEAF
12	TRBV5-4	NA	ASSLAGSRETQY
14	TRBV9	TRBD2	ASTLGLAPNTGELF
13	TRBV9	TRBD1	ASSGTGDFNYGYT
12	TRBV5-1	NA	ASTLPSAFQTQY
14	TRBV5-1	NA	ASSLEIGGTGNTIY
13	TRBV5-6	NA	ASSFDWASGNTIY
15	TRBV28	TRBD1	ASSYYRGQNSNQPQH
12	TRBV18	NA	ASSPQTDFYEQY
15	TRBV4-2	TRBD2	ASSLGQTSGVFYEQY
13	TRBV6-5	NA	ASTERPGLAYEQY
11	TRBV29-1	NA	SVKQYAFEKLF
11	TRBV9	TRBD2	ASSEVSGGEQF
13	TRBV7-6	TRBD2	ASSLESSGSPEQF
15	TRBV7-2	TRBD1	ASSIRQGPFSGNTIY
11	TRBV6-5	NA	ASSYSQNSPLH
11	TRBV7-2	NA	ASSTRGGETQY
12	TRBV9	NA	ASSLAGYQETQY
12	TRBV4-2	NA	ASSSPSTGTEAF
11	TRBV7-2	NA	ASSYDLNTEAF
16	TRBV9	TRBD2	ASSVFGTSGRSYNEQF
12	TRBV27	NA	ASSLSPTGDTQY
13	TRBV6-5	TRBD1	ASSRDRVENSPLH
10	TRBV24-1	NA	ATSDGGQPQH
14	TRBV11-2	TRBD1	ASSRTGQGYGNTIY
11	TRBV29-1	NA	SVLGQLNTEAF
12	TRBV4-3	TRBD2	ARKSSGGADTQY
12	TRBV7-9	TRBD1	ASSISTGVTEAF
13	TRBV2	NA	ASSVWRQHTDTQY
10	TRBV11-3	NA	ASSQGGNTIY